The present T cell receptor beta chain was sequenced within a study of T-cell memory formation after mild COVID-19. Study-wide points: CD4+ contracting clones were found mainly in CM and EM, and CD8+ ones in EMRA. Contracting clones, day 15 to 85, had balanced CD4/CD8, and later expanders favored CD4+. Pre-infection memory harbored some responding clones, suggesting cross-reactive memory joined.

CDR3 size: 15 residues. CDR1 is SGHDT and CDR2 is YYEEEE in the germline V gene. The trim removed 4 bases at V and 1 base at J, leaving 5 bases unmatched. TCRdb used MiXCR to reprocess the 5' RACE reads, holding one entry per CDR3 protein. The sample contains under 250,000 distinct CDR3 sequences, roughly 9.4% of which appear only once. In the case of this clonotype: What it recognizes is unknown.

The V gene is TRBV5-6, the J gene TRBJ1-5; TRBD1 matches at 7 bases. Sample: PBMCs or a T cell subset sorted from them (not recorded which). The source is a man in his late teens or twenties who had mild COVID-19 (a few samples of this study predate the infection). Cell type and time point are not known. CDR3 sequence: CASSEGAGSNQPQHF. CDR3 nucleotide sequence: TGTGCCAGCAGCGAGGGGGCGGGGAGCAATCAGCCCCAGCATTTT.